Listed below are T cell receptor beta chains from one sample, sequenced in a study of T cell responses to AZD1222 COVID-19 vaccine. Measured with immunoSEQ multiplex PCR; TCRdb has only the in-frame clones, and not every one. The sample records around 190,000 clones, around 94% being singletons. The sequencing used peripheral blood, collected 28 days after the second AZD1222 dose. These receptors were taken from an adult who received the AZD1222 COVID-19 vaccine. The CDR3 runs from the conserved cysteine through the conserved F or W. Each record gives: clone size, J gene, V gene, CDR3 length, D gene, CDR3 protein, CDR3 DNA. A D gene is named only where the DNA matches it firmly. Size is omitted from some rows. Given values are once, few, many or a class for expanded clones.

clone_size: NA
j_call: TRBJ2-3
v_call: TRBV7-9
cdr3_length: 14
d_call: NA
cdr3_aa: CASSSTASTDTQYF
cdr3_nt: TGTGCCAGCAGCTCGACAGCTAGCACAGATACGCAGTATTTT

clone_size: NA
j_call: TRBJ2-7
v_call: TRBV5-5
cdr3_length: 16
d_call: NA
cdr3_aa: CASSPRVKLTDYEQYF
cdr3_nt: TGTGCCAGCAGCCCCCGAGTTAAATTGACGGACTACGAGCAGTACTTC

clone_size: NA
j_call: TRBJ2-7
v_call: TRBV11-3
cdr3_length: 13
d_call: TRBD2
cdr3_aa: CASSPGTSDEQYF
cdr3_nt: TGTGCCAGCAGCCCCGGGACTAGCGACGAGCAGTACTTC

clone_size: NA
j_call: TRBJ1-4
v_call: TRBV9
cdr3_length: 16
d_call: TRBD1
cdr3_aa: CASSISTRQGGEKLFF
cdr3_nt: TGTGCCAGCAGCATCTCAACCCGACAGGGGGGTGAAAAACTGTTTTTT

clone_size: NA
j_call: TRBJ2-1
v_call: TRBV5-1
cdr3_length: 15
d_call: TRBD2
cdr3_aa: CASSLFAGVGNEQFF
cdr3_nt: TGCGCCAGCAGCTTGTTTGCGGGAGTGGGGAATGAGCAGTTCTTC

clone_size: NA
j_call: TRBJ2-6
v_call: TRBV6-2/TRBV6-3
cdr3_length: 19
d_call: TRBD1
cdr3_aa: CASSPGTGEPSSGANVLTF
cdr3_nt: TGTGCCAGCAGTCCAGGGACAGGGGAACCAAGCTCTGGGGCCAACGTCCTGACTTTC

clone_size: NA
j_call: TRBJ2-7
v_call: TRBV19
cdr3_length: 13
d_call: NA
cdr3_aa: CASSIVLAYEQYF
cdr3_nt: TGTGCCAGTAGTATAGTCCTGGCCTACGAGCAGTACTTC

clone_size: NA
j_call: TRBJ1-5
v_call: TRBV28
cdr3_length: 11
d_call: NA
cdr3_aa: CASSLTGSKHF
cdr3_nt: TGTGCCAGCAGTCTCACAGGGTCCAAGCATTTT

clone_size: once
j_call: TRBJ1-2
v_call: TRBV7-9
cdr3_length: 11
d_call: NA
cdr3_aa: CASAGIRGYTF
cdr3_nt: TGTGCCAGCGCGGGGATCCGGGGCTACACCTTC

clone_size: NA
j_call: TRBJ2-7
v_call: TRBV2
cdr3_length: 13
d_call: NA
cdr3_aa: CASSLDSSYEQYF
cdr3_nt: TGTGCCAGCAGCTTGGACAGTTCCTACGAGCAGTACTTC

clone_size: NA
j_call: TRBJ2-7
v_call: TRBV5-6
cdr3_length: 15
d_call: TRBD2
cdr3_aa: CASSGTSGAAYEQYF
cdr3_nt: TGTGCCAGCAGCGGGACTAGCGGGGCCGCCTACGAGCAGTACTTC

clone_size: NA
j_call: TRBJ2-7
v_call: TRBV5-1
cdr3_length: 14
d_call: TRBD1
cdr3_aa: CASQSGQGAYEQYF
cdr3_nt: TGCGCCAGCCAATCGGGACAGGGAGCCTACGAGCAGTACTTC

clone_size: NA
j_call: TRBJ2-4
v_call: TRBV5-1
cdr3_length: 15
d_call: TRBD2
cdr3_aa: CASSPLGGDLGIQYF
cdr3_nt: TGCGCCAGCAGCCCCCTCGGGGGGGACTTGGGCATTCAGTACTTC

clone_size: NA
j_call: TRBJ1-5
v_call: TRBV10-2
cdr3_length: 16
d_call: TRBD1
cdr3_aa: CASSGTGQRSNQPQHF
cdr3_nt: TGCGCCAGCAGTGGGACAGGTCAACGTAGCAATCAGCCCCAGCATTTT

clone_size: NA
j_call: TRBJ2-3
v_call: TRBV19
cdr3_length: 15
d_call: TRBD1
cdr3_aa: CASRKGQGDTDTQYF
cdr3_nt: TGTGCCAGTAGGAAAGGACAGGGGGACACAGATACGCAGTATTTT

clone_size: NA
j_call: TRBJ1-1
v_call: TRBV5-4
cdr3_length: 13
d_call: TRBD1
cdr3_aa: CASSFPGQGVSFF
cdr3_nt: TGTGCCAGCAGCTTCCCGGGACAGGGGGTATCTTTCTTT

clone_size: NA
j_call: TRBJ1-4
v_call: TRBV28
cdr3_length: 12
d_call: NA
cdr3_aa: CASIGGVEKLFF
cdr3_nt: TGTGCCAGCATCGGGGGGGTGGAAAAACTGTTTTTT

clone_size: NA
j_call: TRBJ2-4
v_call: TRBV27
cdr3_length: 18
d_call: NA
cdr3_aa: CASSLIPTGVGAKNIQYF
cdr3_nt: TGTGCCAGCAGTTTAATTCCGACAGGAGTGGGGGCCAAAAACATTCAGTACTTC

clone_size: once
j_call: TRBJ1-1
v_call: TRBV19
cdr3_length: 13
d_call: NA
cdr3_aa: CASSMGGRTEAFF
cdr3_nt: TGTGCCAGTAGTATGGGGGGGCGGACTGAAGCTTTCTTT

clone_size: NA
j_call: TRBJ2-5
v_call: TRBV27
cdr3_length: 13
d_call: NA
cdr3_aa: CASSQGYGETQYF
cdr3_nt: TGTGCCAGCAGCCAGGGTTACGGGGAGACCCAGTACTTC

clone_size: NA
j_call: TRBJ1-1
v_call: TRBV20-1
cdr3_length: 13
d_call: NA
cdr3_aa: CSASAGYGSEAFF
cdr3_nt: TGCAGTGCTAGTGCGGGCTACGGGTCTGAAGCTTTCTTT

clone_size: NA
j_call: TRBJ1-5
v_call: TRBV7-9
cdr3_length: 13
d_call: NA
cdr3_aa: CASSTALTGPRHF
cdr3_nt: TGTGCCAGCAGCACCGCCCTCACAGGGCCTCGGCATTTT

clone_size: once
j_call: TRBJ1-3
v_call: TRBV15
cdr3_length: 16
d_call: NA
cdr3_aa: CATSRDQLLSGNTIYF
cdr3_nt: TGTGCCACCAGCAGAGATCAGTTACTCTCTGGAAACACCATATATTTT

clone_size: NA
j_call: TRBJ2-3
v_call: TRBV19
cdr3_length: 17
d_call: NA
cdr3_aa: CASSIAIWRDRTDTQYF
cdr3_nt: TGTGCCAGTAGTATAGCGATTTGGAGAGACCGCACAGATACGCAGTATTTT

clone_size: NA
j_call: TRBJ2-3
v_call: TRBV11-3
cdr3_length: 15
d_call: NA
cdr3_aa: CASSSRELSTDTQYF
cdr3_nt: TGTGCCAGCAGCTCCCGGGAACTTAGCACAGATACGCAGTATTTT

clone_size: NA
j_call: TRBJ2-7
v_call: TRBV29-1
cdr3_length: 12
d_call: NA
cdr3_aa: CSVGEGRREQYF
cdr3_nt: TGCAGCGTTGGCGAGGGAAGACGGGAGCAGTACTTC

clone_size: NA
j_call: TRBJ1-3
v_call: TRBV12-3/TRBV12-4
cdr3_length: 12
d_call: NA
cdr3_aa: CASTPSGNTIYF
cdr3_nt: TGTGCCAGCACCCCCTCAGGAAACACCATATATTTT

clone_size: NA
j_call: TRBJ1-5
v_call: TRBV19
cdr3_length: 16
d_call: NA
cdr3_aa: CASSISGPNTYQPQHF
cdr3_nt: TGTGCCAGTAGTATATCCGGGCCCAATACTTATCAGCCCCAGCATTTT